Listed below are T cell receptor beta chains from one sample, sequenced in a study of siplizumab effects on memory and regulatory T cells. The protocol was immunoSEQ multiplex PCR, while the TCRdb copy is restricted to in-frame clones and leaves out a portion. The table includes 55,000 to 70,000 clones, 90% to 95% detected once. Specimen: CD8+ T cells sorted from blood. Receptors originate from a human donor in good health. The CDR3 runs from the conserved cysteine through the conserved F or W. A D gene is named only where the DNA matches it firmly. Size is omitted from some rows. Given values are once, few, many or a class for expanded clones.

J gene | V gene | D gene | clone size | CDR3 protein | CDR3 DNA
TRBJ2-5 | TRBV27 | TRBD2 | once | CASSLSWGGETQYF | TGTGCCAGCAGTTTATCGTGGGGAGGGGAGACCCAGTACTTC
TRBJ2-1 | TRBV15 | NA | NA | CATSRENRYNEQFF | TGTGCCACCAGCAGAGAGAACAGGTACAATGAGCAGTTCTTC
TRBJ2-7 | TRBV27 | TRBD1 | NA | CASSYRTGAYEQYF | TGTGCCAGCAGTTATCGGACAGGGGCCTACGAGCAGTACTTC
TRBJ2-3 | TRBV29-1 | NA | NA | CSVPQGPSTDTQYF | TGCAGCGTTCCCCAGGGACCTAGCACAGATACGCAGTATTTT
TRBJ2-7 | TRBV25-1 | NA | NA | CASSVGTPQGLENEQYF | TGTGCCAGCAGTGTCGGGACACCACAAGGGTTAGAAAACGAGCAGTACTTC
TRBJ1-1 | TRBV7-9 | NA | NA | CASSFQGGLNTEAFF | TGTGCCAGCAGCTTTCAGGGAGGCTTGAACACTGAAGCTTTCTTT
TRBJ2-7 | TRBV13 | TRBD1 | NA | CASSSHAPTGREQYF | TGTGCCAGCAGCTCACATGCCCCGACAGGGCGAGAGCAGTACTTC
TRBJ1-1 | TRBV7-8 | TRBD1 | few | CASSQGQTNTEAFF | TGTGCCAGCAGCCAGGGACAGACCAACACTGAAGCTTTCTTT
TRBJ1-4 | TRBV28 | NA | once | CASSTVKATNEKLFF | TGTGCCAGCAGTACCGTTAAGGCCACTAATGAAAAACTGTTTTTT
TRBJ2-1 | TRBV4-1 | TRBD1 | NA | CASSQDPGTDNEQFF | TGCGCCAGCAGCCAGGACCCCGGGACAGACAATGAGCAGTTCTTC
TRBJ1-1 | TRBV2 | TRBD1 | once | CAIKGIQGETFF | TGTGCGATCAAGGGGATACAGGGGGAGACTTTCTTT
TRBJ2-7 | TRBV12-5 | TRBD1 | NA | CASVPPQGSYEQYF | TGTGCTAGTGTCCCCCCACAGGGGTCCTACGAGCAGTACTTC
TRBJ1-3 | TRBV27 | NA | once | CASSLSGISGNTIYF | TGTGCCAGCAGTTTATCGGGCATCTCTGGAAACACCATATATTTT
TRBJ2-3 | TRBV11-3 | NA | NA | CASSAAHSDTQYF | TGTGCCAGCAGCGCTGCCCATAGTGATACGCAGTATTTT
TRBJ2-7 | TRBV14 | NA | NA | CASSQTYEQYF | TGTGCCAGCAGCCAAACCTACGAGCAGTACTTC
TRBJ2-7 | TRBV28 | TRBD1 | NA | CASSIGQGASYEQYF | TGTGCCAGCAGTATTGGACAGGGGGCCTCCTACGAGCAGTACTTC
TRBJ1-2 | TRBV6-5 | NA | NA | CASSYSSNYGYTF | TGTGCCAGCAGTTACTCCTCTAACTATGGCTACACCTTC
TRBJ2-7 | TRBV20-1 | TRBD2 | NA | CSARLADEQYF | TGCAGTGCCAGACTAGCGGACGAGCAGTACTTC
TRBJ1-5 | TRBV6-5 | NA | NA | CASWKDSYSNQPQHF | TGTGCCAGCTGGAAAGACTCTTATAGCAATCAGCCCCAGCATTTT
TRBJ2-7 | TRBV25-1 | NA | few | CASSESTTWEQYF | TGTGCCAGCAGTGAATCGACAACCTGGGAGCAGTACTTC
TRBJ2-7 | TRBV7-2 | NA | NA | CASSLGSPYEQYF | TGTGCCAGCAGCTTAGGTAGTCCCTACGAGCAGTACTTC
TRBJ2-7 | TRBV27 | TRBD2 | once | CASSLRGTSGVYEQYF | TGTGCCAGCAGTTTAAGGGGGACTAGCGGGGTCTACGAGCAGTACTTC
TRBJ2-5 | TRBV4-1 | NA | NA | CASSLRDHQETQYF | TGCGCCAGCAGCCTCCGGGATCACCAAGAGACCCAGTACTTC
TRBJ2-5 | TRBV5-5 | NA | NA | CASSRTGFETQYF | TGTGCCAGCAGCCGCACAGGGTTCGAGACCCAGTACTTC
TRBJ1-1 | TRBV6-1 | NA | NA | CASSESRGNTEAFF | TGTGCCAGCAGTGAGTCACGGGGGAACACTGAAGCTTTCTTT
TRBJ2-3 | TRBV7-3 | NA | NA | CASSLFYGLADTQYF | TGTGCCAGCAGCTTATTCTACGGTCTAGCGGATACGCAGTATTTT
TRBJ1-4 | TRBV6-5 | NA | NA | CASRPRTHEKLFF | TGTGCCAGCAGACCCCGGACTCATGAAAAACTGTTTTTT
TRBJ2-7 | TRBV6-6 | NA | NA | CASSSLSKRYEQYF | TGTGCCAGCAGTTCCCTATCTAAACGCTACGAGCAGTACTTC
TRBJ2-3 | TRBV6-5 | NA | NA | CASSYAAMGDTQYF | TGTGCCAGCAGTTACGCGGCCATGGGGGATACGCAGTATTTT
TRBJ1-2 | TRBV28 | NA | NA | CASSATGGSYGYTF | TGTGCCAGCAGTGCAACCGGGGGCTCCTATGGCTACACCTTC
TRBJ1-5 | TRBV6-5 | NA | NA | CASSYSSRQAGGPQHF | TGTGCCAGCAGTTACTCTTCTAGACAGGCCGGGGGGCCCCAGCATTTT
TRBJ2-1 | TRBV9 | TRBD2 | NA | CASSVGLLAGDQFF | TGTGCCAGCAGCGTAGGGTTGCTAGCGGGAGACCAGTTCTTC
TRBJ2-1 | TRBV5-8 | NA | NA | CASSLDTHTGEQFF | TGTGCCAGCAGCTTGGATACGCACACGGGTGAGCAGTTCTTC
TRBJ2-2 | TRBV6-6 | NA | NA | CASSTGWTGELFF | TGTGCCAGCAGCACAGGGTGGACCGGGGAGCTGTTTTTT
TRBJ2-7 | TRBV19 | NA | once | CASSIPGGSYEQYF | TGTGCCAGTAGTATCCCCGGGGGTTCCTACGAGCAGTACTTC
TRBJ2-3 | TRBV19 | NA | NA | CATRRGSTDTQYF | TGTGCCACTAGGCGGGGTAGCACAGATACGCAGTATTTT
TRBJ1-1 | TRBV6-5 | NA | NA | CASTSTRGNTEAFF | TGTGCCAGCACCTCAACCAGGGGGAACACTGAAGCTTTCTTT
TRBJ2-7 | TRBV9 | NA | NA | CASSVGGRRSYEQYF | TGTGCCAGCAGCGTAGGCGGCAGAAGGTCCTACGAGCAGTACTTC
TRBJ1-1 | TRBV30 | TRBD1 | NA | CAWTPLPGQTNTEAFF | TGTGCCTGGACCCCTCTCCCGGGACAGACGAACACTGAAGCTTTCTTT
TRBJ1-1 | TRBV4-1 | TRBD1 | NA | CASSQTTGVTEAFF | TGCGCCAGCAGCCAGACGACAGGGGTAACTGAAGCTTTCTTT
TRBJ1-4 | TRBV5-6 | NA | NA | CASSQLGGLDEKLFF | TGTGCCAGCAGCCAGCTGGGAGGTTTGGATGAAAAACTGTTTTTT
TRBJ2-1 | TRBV30 | NA | few | CAWSPPTGLPLNEQFF | TGTGCCTGGAGTCCCCCAACCGGGCTTCCCCTCAATGAGCAGTTCTTC
TRBJ2-6 | TRBV7-8 | NA | NA | CASSLGVAGANVLTF | TGTGCCAGCAGCTTAGGTGTAGCCGGGGCCAACGTCCTGACTTTC
TRBJ1-1 | TRBV11-3 | NA | NA | CASSPRGNTEAFF | TGTGCCAGCAGCCCTCGTGGGAACACTGAAGCTTTCTTT
TRBJ2-1 | TRBV29-1 | NA | NA | CSVAWGEHNEQFF | TGCAGCGTCGCCTGGGGGGAACACAATGAGCAGTTCTTC
TRBJ1-2 | TRBV27 | NA | NA | CASSFGLNYGYTF | TGTGCCAGCAGTTTCGGCCTAAATTATGGCTACACCTTC
TRBJ2-3 | TRBV2 | TRBD2 | once | CASSEIPGLSSGRGDTQYF | TGTGCCAGCAGTGAAATCCCAGGTTTAAGTAGCGGGAGAGGGGATACGCAGTATTTT
TRBJ1-3 | TRBV28 | NA | NA | CASSPLTRTAGNTIYF | TGTGCCAGCAGTCCCCTTACTAGGACGGCTGGAAACACCATATATTTT
TRBJ1-5 | TRBV7-2 | NA | few | CASSLLNQPQHF | TGTGCCAGCAGCTTACTGAATCAGCCCCAGCATTTT
TRBJ2-7 | TRBV7-9 | NA | NA | CASRNPPGDEQYF | TGTGCCAGCAGGAACCCGCCGGGGGACGAGCAGTACTTC
TRBJ2-5 | TRBV18 | NA | NA | CASSPPLEGGETQYF | TGTGCCAGCTCACCACCGTTGGAGGGGGGCGAGACCCAGTACTTC
TRBJ2-7 | TRBV7-2 | TRBD1 | NA | CASSLGPGQHYEQYF | TGTGCCAGCAGCTTAGGTCCGGGACAGCACTACGAGCAGTACTTC
TRBJ2-1 | TRBV6-5 | TRBD2 | NA | CASSYLAGEDQFF | TGTGCCAGCAGTTACCTAGCGGGAGAGGATCAGTTCTTC